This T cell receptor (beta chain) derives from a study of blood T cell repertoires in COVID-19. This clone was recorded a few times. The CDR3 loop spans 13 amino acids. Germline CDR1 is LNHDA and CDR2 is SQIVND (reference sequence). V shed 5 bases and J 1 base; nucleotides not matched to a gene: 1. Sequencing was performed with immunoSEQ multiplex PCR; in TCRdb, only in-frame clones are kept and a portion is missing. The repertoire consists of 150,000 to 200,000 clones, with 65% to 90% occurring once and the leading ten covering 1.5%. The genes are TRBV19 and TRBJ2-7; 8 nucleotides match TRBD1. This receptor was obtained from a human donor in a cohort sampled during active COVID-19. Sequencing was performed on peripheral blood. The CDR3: CASSGTGSYEQYF. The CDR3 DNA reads TGTGCCAGTAGTGGGACAGGATCCTACGAGCAGTACTTC.